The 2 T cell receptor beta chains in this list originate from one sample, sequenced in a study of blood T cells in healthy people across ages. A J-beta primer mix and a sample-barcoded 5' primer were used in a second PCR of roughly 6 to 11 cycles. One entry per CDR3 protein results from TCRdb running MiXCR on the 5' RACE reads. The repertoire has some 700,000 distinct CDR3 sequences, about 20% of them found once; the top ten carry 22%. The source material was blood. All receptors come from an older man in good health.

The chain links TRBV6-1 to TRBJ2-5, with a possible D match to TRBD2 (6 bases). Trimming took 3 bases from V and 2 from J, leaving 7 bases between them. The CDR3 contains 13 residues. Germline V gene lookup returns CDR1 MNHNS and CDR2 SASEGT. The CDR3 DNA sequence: TGTGCCAGCAGTGACCGGGAGCAAGAGACCCAGTACTTC. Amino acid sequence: CASSDREQETQYF.

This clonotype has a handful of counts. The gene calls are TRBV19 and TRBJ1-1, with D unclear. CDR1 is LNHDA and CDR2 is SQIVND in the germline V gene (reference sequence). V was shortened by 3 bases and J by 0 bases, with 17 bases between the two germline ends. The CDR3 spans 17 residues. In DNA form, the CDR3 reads TGTGCCAGTAGTATCTGGGCAGTTAAGGCGATGAACACTGAAGCTTTCTTT. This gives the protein CASSIWAVKAMNTEAFF.